The clone carrying this TCR beta chain is a singleton in its sample. This entry is derived from a study of blood T cell repertoires in COVID-19. Study summary: Samples came from the United States, Italy and Spain, spanning acute and convalescent COVID-19. Nucleic acid was either cDNA or gDNA, and it came from T cells, B-cell-depleted T cells, or PBMCs.

Source study methods: The assay estimated nucleated cells by amplifying reference gene primers. The repertoire was sequenced with immunoSEQ multiplex PCR; TCRdb's copy has only in-frame clones and lacks some. That table gives V, J and clone size, and the DNA gave D and trimming. Of fewer than 250,000 clones listed, 84% are singletons. This CDR3 comprises 17 residues. Losses at the gene ends were 3 bases for V and 0 bases for J; bases not matched to a gene: 4. Per the germline V gene, CDR1 is SGHRS and CDR2 is YFSETQ. This receptor was identified in a woman in her sixties or seventies with active or convalescent COVID-19. This chain uses TRBV5-1 with TRBJ2-1; 12 positions agree with TRBD2. The sequencing sample was made of peripheral blood. CDR3 nucleotides: TGCGCCAGCAGCTCTAGCGGGAGGGCCCGCTCCTACAATGAGCAGTTCTTC. The encoded protein is CASSSSGRARSYNEQFF.